These 8 T cell receptor beta chains share one sample of origin, sequenced in a study of Graves' ophthalmopathy and Graves' hyperthyroidism. RNA transcripts provided the template for amplifying TCR beta CDR3 regions. The workflow started with a first-round RT-PCR run with HTBI primers and then moved on to a second-round multiplex PCR. One entry per CDR3 protein results from TCRdb running MiXCR on the multiplex PCR reads. The sample shows a few hundred thousand distinct CDR3 sequences, roughly a sixth of them seen only once. Sequencing used peripheral blood. These receptors were collected from an adult man with Graves' ophthalmopathy.

The sample holds many counts of this clonotype. This CDR3 reads CASTTRPPPQHF. The CDR3, as DNA: TGTGCCAGCACCACCCGACCGCCGCCCCAGCATTTT. V gene TRBV6-6 combines with J gene TRBJ1-5, with D unclear. Per the germline V gene, CDR1 is MNHNY and CDR2 is SVGAGI (reference sequence). Between the trimmed V and J ends, which lost 7 bases and 9 bases, there was a span of 13 bases. This CDR3 has 12 residues.

This clonotype has ten or more counts. The chain uses TRBV6-2 or TRBV6-3 and TRBJ1-1, with 10 bases that match TRBD1. The germline gives CDR1 MNHEY, CDR2 SVGEGT. After removal of 4 bases from V and 4 bases from J, the junction contained 6 bases not matched to a gene. The CDR3 is made up of 15 amino acids. The CDR3 sequence is CASSFRGQGTTEAFF. The CDR3 coding sequence is TGTGCCAGCAGTTTTCGGGGACAGGGGACCACTGAAGCTTTCTTT.

This clonotype has ten or more counts. The chain has TRBV6-2 or TRBV6-3 and TRBJ2-5, with 10 bases matching TRBD2. The CDR3 extends over 19 amino acids. Germline CDR1 reads MNHEY; CDR2 reads SVGEGT. The ends lost 2 bases at V and 2 bases at J; junction bases unmatched: 14. CDR3 sequence (DNA): TGTGCCAGCAGTTACCCTTCTAGCGGGAGCCCCACTTCGCAAGAGACCCAGTACTTC. This sequence encodes CASSYPSSGSPTSQETQYF.

This clonotype was recorded at least ten times. This rearrangement joins TRBV9 to TRBJ1-5; D is undetermined. Germline lookup yields CDR1 SGDLS and CDR2 YYNGEE. The CDR3 is made up of 14 amino acids. V lost 0 bases and J lost 8, with 12 bases in between. CDR3 region: CASSVGRTREPQHF. CDR3 DNA: TGTGCCAGCAGCGTAGGGCGGACCCGGGAGCCCCAGCATTTT.

This clonotype was seen repeatedly, ten times or more. This chain connects TRBV18 to TRBJ1-1; 9 bases map to TRBD1. CDR1 is KGHSH, CDR2 LQKENI, per germline. Trimming cost V 8 bases and J 3 bases; bases outside gene matches: 4. The CDR3 is 13 amino acids. This chain's CDR3 is CASRDREDTEAFF. The CDR3 DNA reads TGTGCCAGCCGGGACAGGGAGGACACTGAAGCTTTCTTT.

This clonotype was seen many times. J is TRBJ2-7 and V is TRBV7-2, with 9 bases aligning to TRBD2. From germline, CDR1 is SGHTA and CDR2 FQGNSA. The V segment lost 5 bases and the J segment 4 bases; nucleotides outside the gene matches: 9. The CDR3 is 15 amino acids. The CDR3 sequence is CASSLAGGAIYEQYF. CDR3 nucleotides: TGTGCCAGCAGCCTCGCGGGGGGGGCTATTTACGAGCAGTACTTC.

In regard to this clonotype: This clone may be a read error of a much larger clone one base away. The rearrangement links TRBV28 to TRBJ2-3, with 12 bases matching TRBD2. With V trimmed by 5 bases and J by 6 bases, 6 bases remained unmatched. The germline V gene encodes CDR1 MDHEN and CDR2 SYDVKM. This CDR3 spans 15 amino acids. The CDR3: CASSPSGGAPDTQYF. The CDR3 DNA reads as TGTGCCAGCAGTCCTAGCGGGGGGGCTCCTGATACGCAGTATTTT.

This clonotype was detected ten times or more. J is TRBJ2-5 and V is TRBV2, with 12 bases aligning to TRBD2. The V segment lost 3 bases and the J segment 2 bases; nucleotides outside the gene matches: 16. The germline V gene encodes CDR1 SNHLY and CDR2 FYNNEI. This CDR3 region has 20 residues. CDR3 DNA: TGTGCCAGCAGTGACTCCCAGACTAGCGGGGGAGCTACACCGCAAGAGACCCAGTACTTC. Translating gives CASSDSQTSGGATPQETQYF.